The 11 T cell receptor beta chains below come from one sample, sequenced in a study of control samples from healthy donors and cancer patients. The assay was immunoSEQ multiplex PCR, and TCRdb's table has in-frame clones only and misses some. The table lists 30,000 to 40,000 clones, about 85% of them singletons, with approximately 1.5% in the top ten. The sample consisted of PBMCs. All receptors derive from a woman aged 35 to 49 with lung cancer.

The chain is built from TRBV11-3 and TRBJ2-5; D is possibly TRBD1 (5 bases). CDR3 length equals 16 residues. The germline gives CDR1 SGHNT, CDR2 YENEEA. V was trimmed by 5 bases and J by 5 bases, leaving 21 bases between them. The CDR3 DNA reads TGTGCCAGCAGCACCACGACAGCGAACAGAATGGAGACCCAGTACTTC. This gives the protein CASSTTTANRMETQYF. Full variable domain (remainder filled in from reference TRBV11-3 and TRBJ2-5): EAGVVQSPRYKIIEKKQPVAFWCNPISGHNTLYWYLQNLGQGPELLIRYENEEAVDDSQLPKDRFSAERLKGVDSTLKIQPAELGDSAVYLCASSTTTANRMETQYFGPGTRLLVL.

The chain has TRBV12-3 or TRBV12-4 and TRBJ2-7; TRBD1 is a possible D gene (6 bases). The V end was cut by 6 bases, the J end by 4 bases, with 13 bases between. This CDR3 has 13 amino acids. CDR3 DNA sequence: TGTGCCAGCAGAAAGGCAGGGGTGTACGAGCAGTACTTC. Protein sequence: CASRKAGVYEQYF.

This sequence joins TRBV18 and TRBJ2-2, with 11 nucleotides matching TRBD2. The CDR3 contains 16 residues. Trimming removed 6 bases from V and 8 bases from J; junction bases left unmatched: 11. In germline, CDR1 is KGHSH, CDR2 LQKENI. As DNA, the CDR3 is TGTGCCAGCTCGCCCCTTAGCGGGGGGGCCGCAGGGGAGCTGTTTTTT. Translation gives CASSPLSGGAAGELFF.

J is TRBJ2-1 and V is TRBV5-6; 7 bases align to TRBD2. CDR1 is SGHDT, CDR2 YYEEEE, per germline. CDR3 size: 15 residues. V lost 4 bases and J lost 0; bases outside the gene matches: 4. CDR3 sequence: CASSLGLLSYNEQFF. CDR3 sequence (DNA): TGTGCCAGCAGCCTGGGACTACTCTCCTACAATGAGCAGTTCTTC.

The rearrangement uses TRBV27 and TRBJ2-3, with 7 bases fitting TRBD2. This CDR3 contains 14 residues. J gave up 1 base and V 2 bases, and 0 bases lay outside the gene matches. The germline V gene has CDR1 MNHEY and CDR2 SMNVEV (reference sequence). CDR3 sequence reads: CASSLGGGTDTQYF. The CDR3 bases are TGTGCCAGCAGTTTAGGGGGGGGCACAGATACGCAGTATTTT.

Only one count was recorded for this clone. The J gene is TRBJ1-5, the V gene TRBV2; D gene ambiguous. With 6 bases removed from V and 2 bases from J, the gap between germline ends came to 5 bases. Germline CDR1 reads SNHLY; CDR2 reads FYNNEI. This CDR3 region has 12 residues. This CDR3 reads CASSLGNQPQHF. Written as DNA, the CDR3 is TGTGCCAGCAGCTTGGGCAATCAGCCCCAGCATTTT.

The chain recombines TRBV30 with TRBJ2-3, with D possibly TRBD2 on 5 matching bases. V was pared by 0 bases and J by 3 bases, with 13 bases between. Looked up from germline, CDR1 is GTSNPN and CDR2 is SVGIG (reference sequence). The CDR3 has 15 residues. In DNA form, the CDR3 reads TGTGCCTGGAGTGTAGGGTCTAGCCCTACAGATACGCAGTATTTT. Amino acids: CAWSVGSSPTDTQYF.

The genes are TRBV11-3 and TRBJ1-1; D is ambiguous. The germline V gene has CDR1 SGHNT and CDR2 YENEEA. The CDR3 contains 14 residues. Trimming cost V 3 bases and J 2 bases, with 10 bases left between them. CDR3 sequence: CASSFTAGNTEAFF. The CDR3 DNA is TGTGCCAGCAGCTTCACGGCGGGAAACACTGAAGCTTTCTTT.

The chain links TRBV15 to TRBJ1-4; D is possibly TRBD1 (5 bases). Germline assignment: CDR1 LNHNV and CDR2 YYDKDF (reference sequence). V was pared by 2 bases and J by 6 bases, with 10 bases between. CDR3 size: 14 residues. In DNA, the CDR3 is TGTGCCACCAGCAGAAGGGGTGGTGATGAAAAACTGTTTTTT. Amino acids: CATSRRGGDEKLFF.

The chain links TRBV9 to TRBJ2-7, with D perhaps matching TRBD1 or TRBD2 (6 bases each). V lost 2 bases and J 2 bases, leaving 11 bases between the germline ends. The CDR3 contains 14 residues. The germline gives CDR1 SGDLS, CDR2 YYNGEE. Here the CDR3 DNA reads TGTGCCAGCAGCGTTGGCGGGACACCCTACGAGCAGTACTTC. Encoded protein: CASSVGGTPYEQYF.

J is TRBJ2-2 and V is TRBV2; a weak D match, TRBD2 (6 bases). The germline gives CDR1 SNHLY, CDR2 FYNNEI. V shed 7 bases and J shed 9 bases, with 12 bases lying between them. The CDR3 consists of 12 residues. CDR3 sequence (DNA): TGTGCCAGCAACCGCGGGGTACGGGAGCTGTTTTTT. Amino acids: CASNRGVRELFF.